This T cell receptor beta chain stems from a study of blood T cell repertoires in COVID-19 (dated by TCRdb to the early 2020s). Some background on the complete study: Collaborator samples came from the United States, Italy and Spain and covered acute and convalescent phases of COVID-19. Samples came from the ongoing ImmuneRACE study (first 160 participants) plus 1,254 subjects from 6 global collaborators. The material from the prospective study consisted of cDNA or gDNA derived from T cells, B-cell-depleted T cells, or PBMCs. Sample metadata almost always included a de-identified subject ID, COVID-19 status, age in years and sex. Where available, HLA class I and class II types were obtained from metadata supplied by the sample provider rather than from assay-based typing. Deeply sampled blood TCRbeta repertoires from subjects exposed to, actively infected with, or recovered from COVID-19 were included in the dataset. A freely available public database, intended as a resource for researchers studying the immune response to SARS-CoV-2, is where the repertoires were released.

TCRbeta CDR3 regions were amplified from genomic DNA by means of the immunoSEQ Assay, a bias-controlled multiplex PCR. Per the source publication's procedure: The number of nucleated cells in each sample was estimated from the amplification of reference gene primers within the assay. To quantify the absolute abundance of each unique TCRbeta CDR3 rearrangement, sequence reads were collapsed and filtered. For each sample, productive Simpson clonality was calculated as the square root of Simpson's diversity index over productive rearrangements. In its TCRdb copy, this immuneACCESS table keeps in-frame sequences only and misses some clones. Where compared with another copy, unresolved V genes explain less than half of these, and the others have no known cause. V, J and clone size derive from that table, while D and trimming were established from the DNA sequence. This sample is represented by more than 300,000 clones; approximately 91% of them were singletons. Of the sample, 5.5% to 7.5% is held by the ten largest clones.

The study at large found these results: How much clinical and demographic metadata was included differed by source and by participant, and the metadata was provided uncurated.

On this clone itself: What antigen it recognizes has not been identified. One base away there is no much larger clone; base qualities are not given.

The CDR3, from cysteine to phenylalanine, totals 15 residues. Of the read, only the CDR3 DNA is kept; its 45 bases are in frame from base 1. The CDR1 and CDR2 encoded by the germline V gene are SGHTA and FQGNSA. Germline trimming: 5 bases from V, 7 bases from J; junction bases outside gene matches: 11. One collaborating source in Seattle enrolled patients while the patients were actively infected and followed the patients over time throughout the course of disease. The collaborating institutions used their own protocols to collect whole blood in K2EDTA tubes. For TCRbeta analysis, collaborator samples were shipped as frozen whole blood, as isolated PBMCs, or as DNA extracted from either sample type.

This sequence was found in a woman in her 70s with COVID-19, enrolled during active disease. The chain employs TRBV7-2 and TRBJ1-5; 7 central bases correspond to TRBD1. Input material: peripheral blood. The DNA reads TGTGCCAGCAGCGTGAAAGGGGGCGCCTACCAGCCCCAGCATTTT. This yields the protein CASSVKGGAYQPQHF. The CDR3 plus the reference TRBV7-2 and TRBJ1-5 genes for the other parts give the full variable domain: GAGVSQSPSNKVTEKGKDVELRCDPISGHTALYWYRQSLGQGLEFLIYFQGNSAPDKSGLPSDRFSAERTGGSVSTLTIQRTQQEDSAVYLCASSVKGGAYQPQHFGDGTRLSIL.